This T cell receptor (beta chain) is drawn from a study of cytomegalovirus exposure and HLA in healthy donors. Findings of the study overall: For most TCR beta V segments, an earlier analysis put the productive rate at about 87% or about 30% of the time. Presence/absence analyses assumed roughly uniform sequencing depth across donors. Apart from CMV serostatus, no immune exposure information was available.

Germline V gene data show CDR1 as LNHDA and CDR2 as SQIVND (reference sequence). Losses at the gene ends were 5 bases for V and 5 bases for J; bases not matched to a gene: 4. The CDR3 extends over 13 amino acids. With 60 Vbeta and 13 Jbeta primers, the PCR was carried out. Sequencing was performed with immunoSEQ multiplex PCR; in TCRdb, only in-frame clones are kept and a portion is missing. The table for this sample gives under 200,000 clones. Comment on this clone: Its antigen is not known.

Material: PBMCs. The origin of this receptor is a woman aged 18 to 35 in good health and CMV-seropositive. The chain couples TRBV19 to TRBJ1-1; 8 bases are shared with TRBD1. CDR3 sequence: CASSAGQGTEAFF. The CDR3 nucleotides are TGTGCCAGTAGTGCAGGACAGGGTACTGAAGCTTTCTTT. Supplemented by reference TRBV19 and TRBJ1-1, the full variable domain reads DGGITQSPKYLFRKEGQNVTLSCEQNLNHDAMYWYRQDPGQGLRLIYYSQIVNDFQKGDIAEGYSVSREKKESFPLTVTSAQKNPTAFYLCASSAGQGTEAFFGQGTRLTVV.